The 6 T cell receptor beta chains below were found in one sample sequenced in a study of blood T cells in healthy people across ages. The use of a sample-barcoded 5' primer and a J-beta primer mix characterized a second PCR of roughly 6 to 11 cycles. Each CDR3 protein is one row after TCRdb ran MiXCR on the 5' RACE reads. The sample records fewer than 1.5 million distinct CDR3 sequences, roughly 45% being singletons. The material sequenced was blood. Every receptor here comes from a woman between 18 and 29 years old in good health.

The CDR3 coding sequence is TGTGCCAGCAGTTACTCGGTTGGGACAGCAGGCTCTGGAAACACCATATATTTT. Encoded protein: CASSYSVGTAGSGNTIYF. The V call is TRBV6-5, the J call TRBJ1-3; TRBD1 agrees at 7 bases. V gave up 0 bases and J gave up 0 bases; unmatched junction bases: 8. CDR3 length: 18 amino acids. CDR1 and CDR2 (germline): MNHEY, SVGAGI.

The chain recombines TRBV6-1 with TRBJ2-7, with D possibly TRBD2 on 5 matching bases. The CDR3 spans 13 residues. Germline CDR1 is MNHNS and CDR2 is SASEGT. Trimming removed 7 bases at V and 0 bases at J, with 10 bases between. CDR3: CASTLGSSYEQYF. CDR3 coding DNA: TGTGCCAGCACCCTGGGGAGCTCCTACGAGCAGTACTTC.

Here the CDR3 reads CASSLHPGTSGSPYNEQFF. Written as DNA, the CDR3 is TGTGCCAGCAGTTTACATCCCGGGACTAGCGGGAGCCCCTACAATGAGCAGTTCTTC. The J gene is TRBJ2-1, the V gene TRBV6-6; 14 positions match TRBD2. The V gene's germline CDR1 is MNHNY and CDR2 SVGAGI (reference sequence). The CDR3 runs 19 residues. V lost 4 bases and J lost 2; bases outside the gene matches: 10.

The chain employs TRBV7-9 and TRBJ2-7; a weak D match, TRBD1 (5 bases). V was shortened by 7 bases and J by 6 bases, with 25 bases between the two germline ends. This CDR3 contains 16 residues. CDR1 SEHNR and CDR2 FQNEAQ come from the germline V gene (reference sequence). CDR3 region: CASTSTAGSRGGEQYF. The CDR3 coding sequence is TGTGCCAGCACCTCAACCGCAGGGTCCCGAGGTGGCGAGCAGTACTTC.

This clonotype was observed a handful of times. The chain recombines TRBV20-1 with TRBJ2-7; 8 bases fit TRBD2. Germline V gene lookup returns CDR1 DFQATT and CDR2 SNEGSKA (reference sequence). The length of the CDR3 is 18 residues. Losses at the gene ends were 5 bases for V and 0 bases for J; bases not matched to a gene: 18. The CDR3 loop reads CSALRLFVSGKHSYEQYF. The CDR3 DNA reads TGCAGTGCTCTCCGATTATTCGTTAGCGGGAAGCACTCCTACGAGCAGTACTTC.

This chain joins TRBV12-3 or TRBV12-4 and TRBJ2-1, with TRBD2 matching over 7 bases. Trimming took 7 bases from V and 6 from J; bases not matched to a gene: 15. There are 16 residues in the CDR3. CDR3 sequence (DNA): TGTGCCAGCACCCGCTCGGGTAGCGGGTTCTGCAATGAGCAGTTCTTC. Translation: CASTRSGSGFCNEQFF.